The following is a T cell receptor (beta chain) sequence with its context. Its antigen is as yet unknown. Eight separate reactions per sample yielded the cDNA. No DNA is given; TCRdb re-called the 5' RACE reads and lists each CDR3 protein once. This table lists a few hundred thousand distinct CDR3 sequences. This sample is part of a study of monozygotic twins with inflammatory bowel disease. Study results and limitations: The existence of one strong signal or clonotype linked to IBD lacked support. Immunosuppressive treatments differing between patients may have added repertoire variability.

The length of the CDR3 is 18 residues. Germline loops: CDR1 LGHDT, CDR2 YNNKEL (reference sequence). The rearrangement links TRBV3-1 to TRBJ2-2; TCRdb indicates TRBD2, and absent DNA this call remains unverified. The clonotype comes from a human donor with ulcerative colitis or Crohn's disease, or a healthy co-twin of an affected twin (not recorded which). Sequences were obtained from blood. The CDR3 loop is CASSPEVRAGSNTGELFF.